This passage covers 16 T cell receptor beta chains from one sample sequenced in a study of human T cells and chemical hapten exposure. Time point noted: patch test 2, 6 weeks after DPC sensitization. Noted treatment: therapeutic diphenylcyclopropenone sensitization with weekly scalp DPC. TCRdb analysed the RACE reads with MiXCR anew, one entry per CDR3 protein. Here the sample spans 95,000 or so distinct CDR3 sequences, roughly 10% being singletons. The input for sequencing was whole blood, taken in connection with sensitization to the hapten diphenylcyclopropenone (DPC). The receptors stem from a woman between 40 and 55 years old with alopecia areata. Some clones in this sample may be carry-over from other donors' samples.

This chain joins TRBV5-1 and TRBJ2-6; D is possibly TRBD2 (6 bases). Germline V lookup: CDR1 SGHRS, CDR2 YFSETQ. V lost 0 bases and J 0 bases, leaving 7 bases between the germline ends. This CDR3 spans 16 amino acids. The CDR3 protein is CASSLAGGSGANVLTF. Here the CDR3 DNA reads TGCGCCAGCAGCTTGGCCGGGGGCTCTGGGGCCAACGTCCTGACTTTC.

The chain uses TRBV7-9 and TRBJ2-7; 9 nucleotides match TRBD1. Trimming took 5 bases from V and 2 from J; bases not matched to a gene: 4. This CDR3 contains 14 residues. Germline CDR1 and CDR2: SEHNR and FQNEAQ (reference sequence). This CDR3 reads CASSRTGDTYEQYF. CDR3 in DNA: TGTGCCAGCAGCCGGACAGGGGACACCTACGAGCAGTACTTC.

The chain combines TRBV7-2 with TRBJ2-5; 8 nucleotides line up with TRBD2. There are 17 residues in the CDR3. Germline CDR1 SGHTA, CDR2 FQGNSA. The V and J ends lost 4 bases and 0 bases, in that order; junction bases with no gene match: 10. As DNA, the CDR3 is TGTGCCAGCAGCTCCCCGCGGCATAGCGGGGACCAAGAGACCCAGTACTTC. It encodes CASSSPRHSGDQETQYF.

V usage is TRBV9 and J usage is TRBJ2-1, with 9 bases that match TRBD2. The germline CDR1 and CDR2 sequences are SGDLS and YYNGEE. V was pared by 0 bases and J by 3 bases, with 4 bases of the junction left unmatched. The CDR3 loop spans 16 amino acids. CDR3 in amino acids: CASSVVVSGGYNEQFF. The CDR3 bases are TGTGCCAGCAGCGTAGTAGTTAGCGGGGGCTACAATGAGCAGTTCTTC.

This clonotype was recorded a few times. This chain connects TRBV3-1 to TRBJ2-1; D gene uncertain. V was pared by 1 base and J by 7 bases, with 20 bases between. This CDR3 has 17 amino acids. The germline gives CDR1 LGHDT, CDR2 YNNKEL (reference sequence). CDR3 protein: CASSQGLAGLNGNEQFF. CDR3 DNA sequence: TGTGCCAGCAGCCAAGGGTTAGCCGGCCTCAATGGGAATGAGCAGTTCTTC.

This clonotype showed up many times. The rearrangement joins TRBV5-1 to TRBJ2-1; D unclear. Germline V gives CDR1 SGHRS, CDR2 YFSETQ. The CDR3 is 15 amino acids. The V end lost 7 bases, the J end lost 3 bases, and 17 bases lay between the germline ends. CDR3 bases: TGCGCCAGCCGCCCAACGGACGTAAGCTACAATGAGCAGTTCTTC. Translation gives CASRPTDVSYNEQFF. The full variable domain, with the rest looked up from reference TRBV5-1 and TRBJ2-1, is KAGVTQTPRYLIKTRGQQVTLSCSPISGHRSVSWYQQTPGQGLQFLFEYFSETQRNKGNFPGRFSGRQFSNSRSEMNVSTLELGDSALYLCASRPTDVSYNEQFFGPGTRLTVL.

This clonotype occurred many times. The chain recombines TRBV4-3 with TRBJ1-1; D remains unclear. Germline assignment: CDR1 LGHNA and CDR2 YSLEER. Between the trimmed V and J ends, which lost 0 bases and 0 bases, there was a span of 8 bases. The CDR3 is made up of 15 amino acids. The CDR3 DNA is TGCGCCAGCAGCCAAGATGCGAGAATGAACACTGAAGCTTTCTTT. Its translation is CASSQDARMNTEAFF.

This clonotype occurred a few times. A read error may produce the germline difference seen at one junction end. The rearrangement links TRBV7-2 to TRBJ1-6, with D unresolved. The CDR3 length is 13 residues. Germline V lookup: CDR1 SGHTA, CDR2 FQGNSA. CDR3: CASSLAENSPLHF. Written as DNA, the CDR3 is TGTGCCAGCAGCTTAGCGGAGAATTCACCCCTTCACTTT.

The genes are TRBV7-2 and TRBJ2-1; 7 bases fit TRBD2. J gave up 3 bases and V 2 bases, and 1 base lay outside the gene matches. Per the germline V gene, CDR1 is SGHTA and CDR2 is FQGNSA. The CDR3 is 14 residues long. This CDR3 is CASSLPSGYNEQFF. The CDR3 bases are TGTGCCAGCAGCTTACCTAGCGGCTACAATGAGCAGTTCTTC.

This clonotype appeared a few times. V gene TRBV25-1 combines with J gene TRBJ1-4; a possible D gene is TRBD1 (5 bases). Trimming shortened V by 3 bases and J by 7 bases, and 15 bases separated the two germline ends. The CDR3 extends over 15 amino acids. From germline, CDR1 is MGHDK and CDR2 SYGVNS. CDR3 DNA sequence: TGTGCCAGCAGTGACAGACAGCATGTGGGTGAAAAACTGTTTTTT. This sequence encodes CASSDRQHVGEKLFF.

By sample share, this clonotype is medium-sized. The V gene is TRBV5-5, the J gene TRBJ2-5; TRBD1 or TRBD2 may be the D gene (6 bases each). Germline CDR1 and CDR2: SGHKS and YYEKEE (reference sequence). V shed 0 bases and J shed 5 bases, with 14 bases lying between them. This CDR3 spans 15 amino acids. CDR3 in amino acids: CASSLEPGGWETQYF. The DNA for the CDR3 is TGTGCCAGCAGCTTGGAGCCCGGGGGCTGGGAGACCCAGTACTTC.

This clonotype was recorded a few times. The V and J genes are TRBV18 and TRBJ2-1; 10 bases are shared with TRBD2. Trimming removed 3 bases from V and 2 bases from J; junction bases left unmatched: 7. The CDR3 length is 17 residues. Germline CDR1 is KGHSH and CDR2 is LQKENI. CDR3 in amino acids: CASSPLAGVKPYNEQFF. CDR3 DNA: TGTGCCAGCTCACCTCTAGCGGGGGTTAAACCCTACAATGAGCAGTTCTTC.

The chain carries TRBV6-2 or TRBV6-3 and TRBJ1-2; TRBD1 might be the D (5 bases). This CDR3 has 14 amino acids. V lost 6 bases to trimming and J lost 2 bases, with 13 bases between them. CDR1 MNHEY and CDR2 SVGEGT come from the germline V gene. CDR3 loop: CASSIDRDNYGYTF. The DNA for the CDR3 is TGTGCCAGCAGCATTGACCGGGACAACTATGGCTACACCTTC.

The chain uses TRBV7-8 and TRBJ2-7, with D perhaps TRBD1 (6 bases). With 5 bases removed from V and 0 bases from J, the gap between germline ends came to 20 bases. This CDR3 comprises 17 residues. The germline CDR1 and CDR2 sequences are SGHVS and FQNEAQ. This chain's CDR3 is CASSGYTGTPSSYEQYF. The CDR3 coding sequence is TGTGCCAGCAGCGGATATACCGGGACACCAAGCTCCTACGAGCAGTACTTC.

The chain employs TRBV20-1 and TRBJ2-3; no definite D call. CDR1 and CDR2 from the germline V gene are DFQATT and SNEGSKA (reference sequence). The CDR3 extends over 12 amino acids. V gave up 4 bases and J gave up 1 base, with 6 bases separating them. The CDR3 DNA sequence: TGCAGTGCTAATAAAGGCACAGATACGCAGTATTTT. Translation gives CSANKGTDTQYF.

This clonotype has a count of ten or more. V is TRBV6-2 or TRBV6-3 and J is TRBJ2-2; D is uncertain. This CDR3 comprises 10 residues. V shed 5 bases and J shed 10 bases, with 5 bases lying between them. CDR1 MNHEY and CDR2 SVGEGT come from the germline V gene. Here the CDR3 DNA reads TGTGCCAGCAGTGGCTCGGAGCTGTTTTTT. It translates to CASSGSELFF.